A single sample gave rise to the 15 T cell receptor beta chains below, sequenced in a study of CD8 T cells in Susac syndrome. RNA amounts of roughly 0.45 to 1 ug underwent reverse transcription with random hexamers. From the immunoSEQ multiplex PCR reads, TCRdb called clonotypes with MiXCR, one entry per CDR3 protein. Of fewer than 300,000 distinct CDR3 sequences listed, around 83% are singletons. Sequencing was done on a sample of CD8+ T cells from PBMCs. The receptors originated from a human donor with multiple sclerosis.

The CDR3 here is CASSPPPYRDHSPLHF. CDR3 DNA: TGTGCCAGCAGCCCGCCTCCCTACAGGGATCATTCACCCCTCCACTTT. V usage is TRBV28 and J usage is TRBJ1-6; D perhaps matches TRBD1 (6 bases). V was shortened by 6 bases and J by 8 bases, with 20 bases between the two germline ends. The CDR3 is 16 residues long. Germline lookup yields CDR1 MDHEN and CDR2 SYDVKM.

V and J are TRBV9 and TRBJ2-7; TRBD2 agrees at 8 bases. The CDR3 is 15 residues long. Trimming cost V 5 bases and J 1 base; bases outside gene matches: 8. CDR1 and CDR2 (germline): SGDLS, YYNGEE. CDR3 in DNA: TGTGCCAGCAGTTCCAGCGGGAGCAGTTCCTACGAGCAGTACTTC. Its translation is CASSSSGSSSYEQYF.

V gene TRBV11-2 combines with J gene TRBJ2-1; 7 bases match TRBD2. The CDR3 extends over 14 amino acids. Germline-derived CDR1 and CDR2 are SGHAT and FQNNGV. J gave up 9 bases and V 5 bases, and 10 bases lay outside the gene matches. The CDR3 reads CASSGRALSGEQFF. The CDR3 DNA follows: TGTGCCAGCAGCGGGAGGGCGCTATCTGGTGAGCAGTTCTTC.

The chain carries TRBV9 and TRBJ2-3; D remains ambiguous. The germline V gene has CDR1 SGDLS and CDR2 YYNGEE. This CDR3 spans 15 amino acids. The V end lost 4 bases, the J end lost 0 bases, and 12 bases lay between the germline ends. The CDR3 sequence is CASSTMTTSTDTQYF. The CDR3 coding sequence is TGTGCCAGCAGCACAATGACAACTAGCACAGATACGCAGTATTTT.

The chain has TRBV5-1 and TRBJ2-7, with D possibly being TRBD1 (7 bases). Germline V gene lookup returns CDR1 SGHRS and CDR2 YFSETQ. The CDR3 spans 15 residues. Trimming took 2 bases from V and 3 from J, leaving 15 bases between them. In nucleotides, the CDR3 is TGCGCCAGCAGCTTTGCTGCGGGACAGCTCTACGAGCAGTACTTC. This encodes CASSFAAGQLYEQYF.

The chain joins TRBV10-3 to TRBJ2-1; D gene uncertain. Germline CDR1 reads ENHRY; CDR2 reads SYGVKD. This CDR3 region has 17 residues. Trimming pared 10 bases from V and 0 bases from J, leaving 22 bases between. The CDR3 region has the DNA TGTGCCACCCGAACTCGGGTCGATTCAAGCTCCTACAATGAGCAGTTCTTC. This gives the protein CATRTRVDSSSYNEQFF.

This rearrangement joins TRBV12-5 to TRBJ1-1; D is undetermined. The CDR3 is made up of 13 amino acids. The ends were cut back, 3 bases at V and 1 base at J, with 6 bases in the middle. The V gene's germline CDR1 is LGHNT and CDR2 FRNRAP. This CDR3 is CASGFWGNTEAFF. The CDR3 DNA reads as TGTGCTAGTGGTTTCTGGGGGAACACTGAAGCTTTCTTT.

The chain links TRBV7-9 to TRBJ2-7, with D perhaps matching TRBD1 (7 bases). This CDR3 comprises 15 residues. CDR1 and CDR2 (germline): SEHNR, FQNEAQ (reference sequence). Between the trimmed V and J ends, which lost 5 bases and 1 base, there was a span of 15 bases. The CDR3 nucleotides are TGTGCCAGCAGCACCGACAGGGAGGTGTCCTACGAGCAGTACTTC. Protein product: CASSTDREVSYEQYF.

CDR3 loop: CASTTHSIQHF. CDR3 sequence (DNA): TGTGCCAGCACAACACACAGTATTCAGCATTTT. This sequence joins TRBV5-6 and TRBJ1-5; D gene unclear. CDR3 length: 11 residues. The germline V gene encodes CDR1 SGHDT and CDR2 YYEEEE. Trimming pared 6 bases from V and 13 bases from J, leaving 14 bases between.

The chain joins TRBV9 to TRBJ2-3; D gene ambiguous. The germline gives CDR1 SGDLS, CDR2 YYNGEE. V lost 7 bases to trimming and J lost 5 bases, with 5 bases between them. The CDR3 length is 10 residues. CDR3 in amino acids: CASAGDTQYF. The CDR3 DNA reads as TGTGCCAGCGCTGGAGATACGCAGTATTTT.

The chain combines TRBV25-1 with TRBJ2-1, with TRBD1 matching 8 bases. Germline V lookup: CDR1 MGHDK, CDR2 SYGVNS. V shed 4 bases, J shed 2 bases, and the junction held 7 bases outside the gene matches. The CDR3 has 16 residues. The DNA of the CDR3 is TGTGCCAGCAGTGCTCGCAGGGGGCCCCCCTACAATGAGCAGTTCTTC. Amino acids: CASSARRGPPYNEQFF.

The chain employs TRBV6-9 and TRBJ2-1; 12 bases align to TRBD2. Trimming took 1 base from V and 3 from J; bases not matched to a gene: 10. This CDR3 is 19 amino acids long. The V gene's germline CDR1 is MNHGY and CDR2 SVAAGI. For the CDR3, the DNA is TGTGCCAGCAGTTATTGGCCGGGACTAGCGGGCCAGAACTACAATGAGCAGTTCTTC. The encoded protein is CASSYWPGLAGQNYNEQFF.

The V gene is TRBV5-1, the J gene TRBJ2-5; perhaps TRBD1 as D (5 bases). Germline V gives CDR1 SGHRS, CDR2 YFSETQ. The CDR3 has 14 residues. Trimming cost V 6 bases and J 3 bases, with 15 bases left between them. The CDR3 DNA reads as TGCGCCAGCACTTTACGGCTAGGGGAAGAGACCCAGTACTTC. It yields the protein CASTLRLGEETQYF.

V usage is TRBV28 and J usage is TRBJ2-7; TRBD1 aligns across 7 bases. The V gene's germline CDR1 is MDHEN and CDR2 SYDVKM. V dropped 3 bases and J dropped 4; count of bases not matched to a gene: 3. The CDR3 sequence is 13 residues long. CDR3 loop: CASSFSTGYEQYF. The CDR3 DNA reads as TGTGCCAGCAGTTTCTCGACAGGGTACGAGCAGTACTTC. Filled out from reference TRBV28 and TRBJ2-7, the complete variable domain reads DVKVTQSSRYLVKRTGEKVFLECVQDMDHENMFWYRQDPGLGLRLIYFSYDVKMKEKGDIPEGYSVSREKKERFSLILESASTNQTSMYLCASSFSTGYEQYFGPGTRLTVT.

The chain couples TRBV28 to TRBJ2-1, with a weak D call TRBD1 (6 bases). Germline V CDR1 and CDR2: MDHEN, SYDVKM. The V end lost 4 bases, the J end lost 6 bases, and 28 bases lay between the germline ends. This CDR3 has 19 residues. The CDR3 nucleotides are TGTGCCAGCAGTTCCCTGGACGGTGAGGCCGGGACATCTGGCAATGAGCAGTTCTTC. Translated, it gives CASSSLDGEAGTSGNEQFF. The full variable domain, in which reference TRBV28 and TRBJ2-1 provide the parts outside the CDR3, is DVKVTQSSRYLVKRTGEKVFLECVQDMDHENMFWYRQDPGLGLRLIYFSYDVKMKEKGDIPEGYSVSREKKERFSLILESASTNQTSMYLCASSSLDGEAGTSGNEQFFGPGTRLTVL.